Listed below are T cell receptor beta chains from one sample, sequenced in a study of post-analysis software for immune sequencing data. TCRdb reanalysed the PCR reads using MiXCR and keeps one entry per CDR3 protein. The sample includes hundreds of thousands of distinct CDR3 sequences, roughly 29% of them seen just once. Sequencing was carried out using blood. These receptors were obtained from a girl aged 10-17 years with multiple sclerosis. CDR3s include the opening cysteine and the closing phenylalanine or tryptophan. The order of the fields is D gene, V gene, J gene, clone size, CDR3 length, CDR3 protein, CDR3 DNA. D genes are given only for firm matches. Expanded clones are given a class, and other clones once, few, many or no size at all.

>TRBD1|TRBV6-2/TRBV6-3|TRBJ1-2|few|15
CASSYSEETGSGYTF
TGTGCCAGCAGTTACTCGGAGGAGACAGGGAGTGGCTACACCTTC
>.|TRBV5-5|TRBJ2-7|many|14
CASSFSPMGYEQYF
TGTGCCAGCAGCTTTTCCCCGATGGGGTACGAGCAGTACTTC
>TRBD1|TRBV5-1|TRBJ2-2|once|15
CASSLERQGAGELFF
TGCGCCAGCAGCTTGGAACGACAGGGGGCCGGGGAGCTGTTTTTT
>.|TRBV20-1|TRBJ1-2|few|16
CSATLSQAAGNDGYTF
TGCAGTGCTACCCTATCCCAGGCGGCGGGCAATGATGGCTACACCTTC
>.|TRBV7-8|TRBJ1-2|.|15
CASSFTGAANYGYTF
TGTGCCAGCAGCTTCACCGGGGCCGCTAACTATGGCTACACCTTC
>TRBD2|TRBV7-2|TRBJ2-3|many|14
CASRGDYSTDTQYF
TGTGCCAGCAGGGGGGACTACAGCACAGATACGCAGTATTTT
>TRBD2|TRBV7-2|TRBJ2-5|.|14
CASSLAGEWETQYF
TGTGCCAGCAGCTTGGCGGGGGAATGGGAGACCCAGTACTTC
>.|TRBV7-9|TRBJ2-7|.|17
CASSRKGGALGNYEQYF
TGTGCCAGCAGTCGCAAAGGGGGGGCGTTAGGGAACTACGAGCAGTACTTC
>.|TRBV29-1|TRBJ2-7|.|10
CSVGGPEQYF
TGCAGCGTTGGAGGACCAGAGCAGTACTTC
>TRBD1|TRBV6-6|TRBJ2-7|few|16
CASSTTGQGATYEQYF
TGTGCCAGCAGCACCACGGGACAGGGAGCAACCTACGAGCAGTACTTC
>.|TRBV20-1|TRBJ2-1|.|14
CSARSPAVVNEQFF
TGCAGTGCTAGAAGTCCCGCCGTGGTTAATGAGCAGTTCTTC
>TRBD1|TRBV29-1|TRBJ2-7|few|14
CSVVDRGSSYEQYF
TGCAGCGTTGTGGACAGGGGGAGCTCCTACGAGCAGTACTTC
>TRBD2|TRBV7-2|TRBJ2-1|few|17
CASSLTGGGLAGNEQFF
TGTGCCAGCAGCTTAACAGGGGGGGGACTAGCGGGAAATGAGCAGTTCTTC
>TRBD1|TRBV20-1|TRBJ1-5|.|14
CSATTGGEWQPQHF
TGCAGTGCCACGACAGGGGGTGAGTGGCAGCCCCAGCATTTT
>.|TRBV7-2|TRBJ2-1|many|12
CASSLTDNEQFF
TGTGCCAGCAGCTTAACGGACAATGAGCAGTTCTTC
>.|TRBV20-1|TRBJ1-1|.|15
CSAEAATTLNTEAFF
TGCAGTGCTGAGGCGGCGACAACCTTGAACACTGAAGCTTTCTTT
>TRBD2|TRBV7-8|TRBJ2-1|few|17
CASSSRLAGATPNEQFF
TGTGCCAGCAGCTCGCGACTAGCGGGCGCCACCCCCAATGAGCAGTTCTTC
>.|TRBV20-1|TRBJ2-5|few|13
CSAGGGAGRPQYF
TGCAGTGCTGGGGGTGGGGCAGGCCGGCCCCAGTACTTC
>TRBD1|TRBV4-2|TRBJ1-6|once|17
CARSGHRDRGGNSPLHF
TGTGCCCGCAGCGGACACCGGGACAGGGGTGGGAATTCACCCCTCCACTTT
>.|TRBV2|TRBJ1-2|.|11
CASILGAGYTF
TGTGCCAGCATCTTGGGCGCTGGCTACACCTTC
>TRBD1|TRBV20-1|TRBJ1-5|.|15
CSARGITGGGQPQHF
TGCAGTGCTAGAGGCATCACAGGGGGGGGACAGCCCCAGCATTTT
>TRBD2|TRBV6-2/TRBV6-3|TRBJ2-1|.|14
CANSLLAGGSEQFF
TGTGCCAACAGCCTACTAGCGGGGGGGAGCGAGCAGTTCTTC
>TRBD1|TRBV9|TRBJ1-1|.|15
CASSVATGANTEAFF
TGTGCCAGCAGCGTAGCGACAGGGGCGAACACTGAAGCTTTCTTT
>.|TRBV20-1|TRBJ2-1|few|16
CSARGRTKSSYNEQFF
TGCAGTGCTAGAGGGAGGACTAAGAGCTCCTACAATGAGCAGTTCTTC
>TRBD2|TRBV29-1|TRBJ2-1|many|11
CSARGGREQFF
TGCAGCGCCCGGGGGGGGCGAGAGCAGTTCTTC
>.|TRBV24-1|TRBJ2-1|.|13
CATRDQPLGEQFF
TGTGCCACCAGGGACCAGCCTCTCGGGGAGCAGTTCTTC
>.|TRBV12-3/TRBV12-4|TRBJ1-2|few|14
CASSVAGTAYGYTF
TGTGCCAGCAGTGTAGCCGGGACTGCTTATGGCTACACCTTC
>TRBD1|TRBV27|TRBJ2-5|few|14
CASSPGTGMTTQYF
TGTGCCAGCAGTCCCGGGACAGGGATGACGACCCAGTACTTC
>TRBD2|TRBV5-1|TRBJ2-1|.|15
CASSLVAGADNEQFF
TGCGCCAGCAGCTTGGTCGCGGGAGCGGATAATGAGCAGTTCTTC
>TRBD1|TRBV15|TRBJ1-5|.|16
CATSRGGTAGNQPQHF
TGTGCCACCAGCAGAGGCGGGACAGCCGGCAATCAGCCCCAGCATTTT
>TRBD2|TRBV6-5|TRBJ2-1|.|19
CASSYSQRGLAGKYNEQFF
TGTGCCAGCAGTTACTCACAGCGGGGACTAGCGGGGAAGTACAATGAGCAGTTCTTC
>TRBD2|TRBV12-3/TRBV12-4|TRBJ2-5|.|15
CASSRSGTRKETQYF
TGTGCCAGCAGTCGGTCCGGGACTAGGAAAGAGACCCAGTACTTC
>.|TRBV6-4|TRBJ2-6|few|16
CASSGNGPSGANVLTF
TGTGCCAGCAGTGGCAACGGACCCTCTGGGGCCAACGTCCTGACTTTC
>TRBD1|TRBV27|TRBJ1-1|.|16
CASAPEKTGVNTEAFF
TGTGCCAGCGCACCCGAAAAAACAGGGGTGAACACTGAAGCTTTCTTT
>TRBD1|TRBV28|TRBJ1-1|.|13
CASRPTGRTEAFF
TGTGCCAGCAGACCGACAGGGCGGACTGAAGCTTTCTTT
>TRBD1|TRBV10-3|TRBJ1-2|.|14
CAFTRDSLNYGYTF
TGTGCCTTCACTCGGGACAGCTTGAACTATGGCTACACCTTC
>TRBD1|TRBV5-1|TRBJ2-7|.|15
CASSWAGTGYNEQYF
TGCGCCAGCAGCTGGGCCGGGACAGGCTACAATGAGCAGTACTTC
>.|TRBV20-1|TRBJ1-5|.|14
CSAHRRGGNQPQHF
TGCAGTGCTCATCGGAGGGGCGGGAATCAGCCCCAGCATTTT
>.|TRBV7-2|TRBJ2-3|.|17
CASSFKGGGYFADTQYF
TGTGCCAGCAGCTTTAAGGGGGGGGGATACTTCGCAGATACGCAGTATTTT